The next 18 T cell receptor beta chains were all read from a single sample in a study of blood T cell repertoires in COVID-19. Profiled with immunoSEQ multiplex PCR; TCRdb holds only in-frame clones, not every one. The sample records 270,000 or so clones, about four fifths being singletons. The source material was peripheral blood. Receptor source: a human donor with COVID-19, enrolled during active disease. The donor label of this sample is uncertain.

The J gene is TRBJ2-7, the V gene TRBV10-3, with D possibly being TRBD2 (5 bases). The CDR3 has 16 residues. V lost 6 bases and J lost 1, with 19 bases in between. CDR1 is ENHRY, CDR2 SYGVKD, per germline. The CDR3 reads CAISPVSGRGSYEQYF. The DNA for the CDR3 is TGTGCCATCAGCCCAGTTAGTGGGAGAGGGTCCTACGAGCAGTACTTC.

V is TRBV11-2 and J is TRBJ2-1, with a weak D call TRBD2 (5 bases). Per germline, CDR1 SGHAT and CDR2 FQNNGV. The CDR3 consists of 14 residues. Trimming shortened V by 5 bases and J by 9 bases, and 17 bases separated the two germline ends. In DNA form, the CDR3 reads TGTGCCAGCAGCCCCATCCGGGCCGAGGGTGAGCAGTTCTTC. Translated, it gives CASSPIRAEGEQFF.

The CDR3, as DNA: TGTGCCAGTAGTGCCGGGTCCACCTATAATGAAAAACTGTTTTTT. As protein: CASSAGSTYNEKLFF. The chain links TRBV19 to TRBJ1-4; D is ambiguous. CDR3 length equals 15 residues. V lost 5 bases and J lost 4, with 14 bases in between. Germline lookup yields CDR1 LNHDA and CDR2 SQIVND (reference sequence).

The V gene is TRBV11-2, the J gene TRBJ1-2; 7 nucleotides agree with TRBD1. This CDR3 is built from 14 residues. V shed 4 bases and J 5 bases; nucleotides not matched to a gene: 7. Germline CDR1 and CDR2: SGHAT and FQNNGV. DNA of the CDR3: TGTGCCAGCAGCTGGGACAGCATCAATTATGGCTACACCTTC. Translation gives CASSWDSINYGYTF.

About this clone: The same CDR3 is also encoded by other DNA sequences in this sample. This chain connects TRBV18 to TRBJ1-4; tentative D call: TRBD1 (5 bases). Germline V CDR1 and CDR2: KGHSH, LQKENI. CDR3 length: 14 residues. Trimming left V 1 base short and J 2 bases short, with 5 bases between. Here the CDR3 DNA reads TGTGCCAGCTCACCACGGGGCACTAATGAAAAACTGTTTTTT. It codes for CASSPRGTNEKLFF.

The chain links TRBV19 to TRBJ2-1; 10 nucleotides align to TRBD2. Trimming at V came to 1 base and at J to 7 bases, leaving 13 bases not matched to a gene. The CDR3 has 18 residues. Germline CDR1 LNHDA, CDR2 SQIVND (reference sequence). DNA for the CDR3: TGTGCCAGTAGTATAGGCCCAACGCCGGGACTAGCGTCAAATGAGCAGTTCTTC. It encodes CASSIGPTPGLASNEQFF. The full variable domain, with the rest looked up from reference TRBV19 and TRBJ2-1, is DGGITQSPKYLFRKEGQNVTLSCEQNLNHDAMYWYRQDPGQGLRLIYYSQIVNDFQKGDIAEGYSVSREKKESFPLTVTSAQKNPTAFYLCASSIGPTPGLASNEQFFGPGTRLTVL.

This rearrangement joins TRBV5-4 to TRBJ2-1, with unresolved D. Germline loops: CDR1 SGHNT, CDR2 YYREEE (reference sequence). Trimming pared 4 bases from V and 7 bases from J, leaving 9 bases between. CDR3 length: 12 residues. The chain's CDR3 is CASSEPQNEQFF. The CDR3 nucleotides read TGTGCCAGCAGCGAACCCCAGAATGAGCAGTTCTTC.

The gene calls are TRBV27 and TRBJ2-7; TRBD1 agrees at 9 bases. The V and J ends lost 5 bases and 7 bases, in that order; junction bases with no gene match: 6. The CDR3 sequence is 13 residues long. Per the germline V gene, CDR1 is MNHEY and CDR2 is SMNVEV (reference sequence). The CDR3 protein is CASSPATGGEQYF. CDR3 DNA: TGTGCCAGCAGTCCCGCGACAGGGGGTGAGCAGTACTTC.

The V and J genes are TRBV28 and TRBJ1-4; D gene ambiguous. Looked up from germline, CDR1 is MDHEN and CDR2 is SYDVKM. This CDR3 is 14 amino acids long. The V gene lost 4 bases and the J gene lost 5 bases, with 11 bases spanning the gap. CDR3 bases: TGTGCCAGCAGTTGGAGGGCGGTGAATGAAAAACTGTTTTTT. Its translation: CASSWRAVNEKLFF.

V is TRBV5-1 and J is TRBJ2-7; 9 bases map to TRBD1. V shed 7 bases, J shed 7 bases, and the junction held 12 bases outside the gene matches. Germline-derived CDR1 and CDR2 are SGHRS and YFSETQ. The CDR3 is 14 residues long. The CDR3 reads CASATGTGMWEQYF. The DNA of the CDR3 is TGCGCCAGCGCAACCGGGACAGGGATGTGGGAGCAGTACTTC.

This clone was observed a single time. The chain employs TRBV6-1 and TRBJ2-3; D not certain. This CDR3 has 16 residues. Germline V lookup: CDR1 MNHNS, CDR2 SASEGT. Trimming removed 0 bases from V and 2 bases from J, with 12 bases in between. CDR3 coding DNA: TGTGCCAGCAGTGAAGCGCGGCTAGGAACCACAGATACGCAGTATTTT. It yields the protein CASSEARLGTTDTQYF.

The gene calls are TRBV3-1 (or the pseudogene TRBV3-2) and TRBJ2-1, with TRBD2 matching over 8 bases. Germline CDR1 LGHDT, CDR2 YNNKEL (reference sequence). V shed 4 bases and J 0 bases; nucleotides not matched to a gene: 5. This CDR3 contains 16 residues. In DNA form, the CDR3 reads TGTGCCAGCAGCCTCTCAAGCGGGGGCTCCTACAATGAGCAGTTCTTC. Residues: CASSLSSGGSYNEQFF.

The chain combines TRBV28 with TRBJ2-1, with unresolved D. V lost 1 base and J 4 bases, leaving 8 bases between the germline ends. Germline V gives CDR1 MDHEN, CDR2 SYDVKM. The CDR3 has 14 residues. The CDR3 sequence: CASSLLAEYNEQFF. The CDR3, as DNA: TGTGCCAGCAGTTTATTGGCGGAGTACAATGAGCAGTTCTTC.

The CDR3 region is CASSYTLGTLGETQYF. As DNA, the CDR3 is TGTGCCAGCAGTTACACCTTAGGGACTCTCGGAGAGACCCAGTACTTC. The chain joins TRBV6-2 or TRBV6-3 to TRBJ2-5, with D possibly matching TRBD2 (6 bases). The CDR3 totals 16 residues. Trimming left V 2 bases short and J 4 bases short, with 17 bases between. Germline CDR1 is MNHEY and CDR2 is SVGEGT.

This rearrangement joins TRBV5-4 to TRBJ2-3; the match to TRBD2 covers 10 bases. The ends lost 3 bases at V and 4 bases at J; junction bases unmatched: 14. CDR3 length: 18 amino acids. CDR1 and CDR2 (germline): SGHNT, YYREEE (reference sequence). This chain's CDR3 is CASSSLAGEHKDSDTQYF. In nucleotides, the CDR3 is TGTGCCAGCAGCTCCCTAGCGGGAGAGCACAAAGATTCAGATACGCAGTATTTT.

CDR3 residues: CASSFGHWNTEAFF. As DNA, the CDR3 is TGTGCCAGCAGTTTTGGGCACTGGAACACTGAAGCTTTCTTT. V is TRBV27 and J is TRBJ1-1; unclear D gene. This CDR3 is built from 14 residues. V was shortened by 3 bases and J by 1 base, with 9 bases between the two germline ends. Germline CDR1 is MNHEY and CDR2 is SMNVEV (reference sequence).

This CDR3 is CSASLAFF. DNA of the CDR3: TGCAGTGCTAGTCTAGCTTTCTTT. This sequence joins TRBV20-1 and TRBJ1-1; D is unresolved. The length of the CDR3 is 8 residues. Germline loops: CDR1 DFQATT, CDR2 SNEGSKA (reference sequence). Trimming removed 3 bases at V and 10 bases at J, with 3 bases between.

CDR3 sequence (DNA): TGTGCCAGCGATAGCGGGAGGCGGAATGAGCAGTTCTTC. Translation gives CASDSGRRNEQFF. This chain links TRBV12-3 or TRBV12-4 with TRBJ2-1, with TRBD2 matching 10 bases. J lost 7 bases, V lost 8 bases, and 5 bases had no gene match. The CDR3 extends over 13 amino acids.